This T cell receptor (beta chain) was documented in a study of beta chain features in type 1 diabetes. Study summary: The patient and healthy donor groups were comparable for age, gender and cell yields. Study observations and caveats: Among patients, naive, central memory and Treg TCRB repertoires appeared more similar than among healthy donors.

The authors sorted CD4+ naive, central memory, regulatory and stem cell-like memory cells via CD45RO/CCR7/CD25/CD127/CD95/CD27. What was sequenced were expressed TCRB transcripts, since all of the isolated RNA had been reverse transcribed. The table came from immunoSEQ multiplex PCR; TCRdb's copy has only in-frame clones and leaves some out. The data contain 860,000 or so clones, about 17% of them seen just once; the ten biggest clones take up 0.02% to 0.03%. This clone has only a few counts. Its target is not known. The CDR3 spans 15 residues. V lost 5 bases, J lost 3 bases, and 14 bases lay in between. The V gene's germline CDR1 is MDHEN and CDR2 SYDVKM.

Sequenced sample: naive CD4+ T cells from blood. The sequence was collected from a woman aged 18-30 years in good health. The gene calls are TRBV28 and TRBJ2-1; no definite D call. The CDR3 region is CASSTPARDYNEQFF. In DNA form, the CDR3 reads TGTGCCAGCAGTACCCCGGCTCGCGACTACAATGAGCAGTTCTTC.